This TCR beta chain was captured in a study of T-cell memory formation after mild COVID-19. V was shortened by 2 bases and J by 7 bases, with 15 bases between the two germline ends. CDR1 is DFQATT, CDR2 SNEGSKA, per germline (reference sequence). The length of the CDR3 is 15 residues. Constant-segment primers served in 5'RACE that generated TCR alpha and TCR beta cDNA libraries bearing sample barcodes and UMIs. Using its own MiXCR run on the 5' RACE reads, TCRdb lists one record per CDR3 protein. The sample holds 150,000 to 200,000 distinct CDR3 sequences, 16% seen once. The chain uses TRBV20-1 and TRBJ1-6; D unclear. This receptor was identified in an adult woman who had mild COVID-19 (a few samples of this study predate the infection). Cell type and time point are not known. Specimen: PBMCs or a T cell subset sorted from them (not recorded which). In DNA form, the CDR3 reads TGCAGTGCTAGAAGTCAAGGGCTACAGAATTCACCCCTCCACTTT. It translates to CSARSQGLQNSPLHF.